This TCR beta chain was profiled in a study of cytomegalovirus exposure and HLA in healthy donors. Study-level findings and limits: A list of 150 or so TCR beta chains associated with cytomegalovirus was given. Rarity marked most TCR sequences, yet some public TCRs occurred in many donors. Later analysis placed DRB1 highest and HLA-C lowest in TCR association rates, which differed by HLA locus. Previous analysis showed most TCR beta V segments were productive about 87% or about 30% of the time.

Concerning this clone itself: Its antigen is undetermined. Distinct nucleotide sequences in the sample also encode this CDR3.

Both 60 Vbeta primers and 13 Jbeta primers went into the PCR. TCRdb's table, derived via immunoSEQ multiplex PCR, lists solely in-frame clones and lacks some. The sample carries fewer than 110,000 clones, roughly 76% recorded once. V was trimmed by 5 bases and J by 6 bases, leaving 13 bases between them. The CDR3 consists of 13 residues. CDR1 is LGHNT and CDR2 is FRNRAP in the germline V gene. The rearrangement links TRBV12-5 to TRBJ1-1, with D possibly TRBD1 on 6 matching bases. The source of this sequence is a man aged 18 to 29 in good health and CMV-seronegative. Material for sequencing was PBMCs. The CDR3 DNA reads TGTGCTAGTGGTCTCACAGGGCAGCCTGAAGCTTTCTTT. This sequence encodes CASGLTGQPEAFF.